This T cell receptor (beta chain) is from a study of neurological immune-mediated disorders. Overall study findings and caveats: Levels of TCR clonal expansion peaked in HTLV-1-associated myelopathy and reached their lowest in multiple sclerosis, under those of healthy controls. Expanded clones shared no CDR3 amino acid sequences across subjects, suggesting private repertoires in all groups.

The V end was cut by 0 bases, the J end by 2 bases, with 12 bases between. The CDR3 totals 16 residues. Germline values: CDR1 SGHRS, CDR2 YFSETQ. This clonotype has at least ten counts. Its antigen is unknown. The cDNA was generated through 5'RACE incorporating 10-nucleotide random UMIs. One entry per CDR3 protein, called by TCRdb with MiXCR from the 5' RACE reads. This table has some 100,000 distinct CDR3 sequences, roughly an eighth appearing once. Sample time point: longitudinal time-point 2. This TCR derives from a female donor with HTLV-1-associated myelopathy (HAM/TSP). The chain joins TRBV5-1 to TRBJ2-1; weak D call: TRBD2 (6 bases). The sample consisted of PBMCs. CDR3 protein: CASSLEGGVTYNEQFF. CDR3 nucleotides: TGCGCCAGCAGCTTGGAAGGAGGGGTTACCTACAATGAGCAGTTCTTC.